This T cell receptor (beta chain) was found in a study of blood T cell repertoires in COVID-19. Study-wide context: The origin of the acute and convalescent COVID-19 samples was the United States, Italy and Spain. In each case, the material was cDNA or gDNA derived from T cells, B-cell-depleted T cells, or PBMCs.

Methods used by the authors: By means of reference gene primer amplification, nucleated cell counts were estimated. Assay used: immunoSEQ multiplex PCR; TCRdb lists only in-frame clones, some missing. For V, J and clone size, that table is used; D and trimming come from the DNA. The sample consists of hundreds of thousands of clones, 80% to 90% of them appearing once. Per germline, CDR1 SGHAT and CDR2 FQNNGV. This CDR3 has 13 amino acids. Trimming took off 10 bases at V and 6 bases at J, with 15 bases between the two ends. Sequenced: peripheral blood. The chain links TRBV11-2 to TRBJ1-4, with D possibly TRBD1 on 6 matching bases. This sequence originates from a man aged 30 to 39 with active or convalescent COVID-19. CDR3 DNA sequence: TGTGCCATCCGTACACAGGGCCATGAAAAACTGTTTTTT. It translates to CAIRTQGHEKLFF.